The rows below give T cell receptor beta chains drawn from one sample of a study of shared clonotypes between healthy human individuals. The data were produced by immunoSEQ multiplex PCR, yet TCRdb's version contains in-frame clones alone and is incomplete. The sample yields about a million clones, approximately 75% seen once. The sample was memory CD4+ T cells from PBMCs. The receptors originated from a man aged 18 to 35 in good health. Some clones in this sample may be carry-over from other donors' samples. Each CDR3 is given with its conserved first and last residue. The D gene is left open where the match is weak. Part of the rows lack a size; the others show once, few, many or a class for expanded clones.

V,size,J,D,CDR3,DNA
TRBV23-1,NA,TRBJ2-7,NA,CASSQFMPRERSYEQYF,TGCGCCAGCAGTCAATTCATGCCAAGGGAGCGCTCCTACGAGCAGTACTTC
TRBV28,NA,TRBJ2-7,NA,CASSPLSPQLHEQYF,TGTGCCAGCAGTCCCTTGTCACCACAGCTCCACGAGCAGTACTTC
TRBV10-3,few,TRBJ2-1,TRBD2,CAIAGTSGVGNEQFF,TGTGCCATCGCCGGGACTAGCGGGGTCGGCAATGAGCAGTTCTTC
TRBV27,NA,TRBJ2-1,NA,CASSSPRGILDNEQFF,TGTGCCAGCAGTTCCCCGCGGGGCATCTTAGACAATGAGCAGTTCTTC
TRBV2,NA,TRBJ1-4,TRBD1,CASSVGQQNEKLFF,TGTGCCAGCAGTGTGGGACAGCAAAATGAAAAACTGTTTTTT
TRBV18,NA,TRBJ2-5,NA,CASSSSQETQYF,TGTGCCAGCTCATCGAGCCAAGAGACCCAGTACTTC
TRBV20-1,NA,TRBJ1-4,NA,CSAREGEKLFF,TGCAGTGCTAGAGAGGGGGAAAAACTGTTTTTT
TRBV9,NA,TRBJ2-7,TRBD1,CASSVDGTAVYEQYF,TGTGCCAGCAGCGTAGACGGGACAGCGGTTTACGAGCAGTACTTC
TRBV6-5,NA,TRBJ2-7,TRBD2,CASSRLAGEGGEQYF,TGTGCCAGCAGTCGGCTAGCGGGAGAGGGGGGCGAGCAGTACTTC
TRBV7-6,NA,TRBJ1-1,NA,CASSGRGVTEAFF,TGTGCCAGCAGTGGGCGGGGGGTGACTGAAGCTTTCTTT
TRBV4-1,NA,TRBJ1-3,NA,CASQRLSGTGNTIYF,TGCGCCAGCCAAAGACTTTCAGGGACTGGAAACACCATATATTTT
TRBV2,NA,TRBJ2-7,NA,CASRDWAAQYF,TGTGCCTCCAGAGACTGGGCGGCGCAGTACTTC
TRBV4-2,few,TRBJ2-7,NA,CASSQDRVSYEQYF,TGTGCCAGCAGCCAAGACAGGGTCTCCTACGAGCAGTACTTC
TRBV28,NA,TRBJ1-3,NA,CASSLVGGSGNTIYF,TGTGCCAGCAGTTTGGTTGGGGGATCTGGAAACACCATATATTTT
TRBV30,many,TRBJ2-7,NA,CAWSKGRPYEQYF,TGTGCCTGGAGTAAGGGGCGGCCCTACGAGCAGTACTTC
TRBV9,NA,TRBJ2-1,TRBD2,CASSVEGSGRPKSSYNEQFF,TGTGCCAGCAGCGTAGAGGGTAGCGGGAGGCCTAAGAGCTCCTACAATGAGCAGTTCTTC
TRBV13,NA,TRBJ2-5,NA,CASSPRGEGQETQYF,TGTGCCAGCAGCCCCCGGGGTGAAGGACAAGAGACCCAGTACTTC
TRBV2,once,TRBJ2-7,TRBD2,CASATGTSGIDEQYF,TGTGCCAGCGCGACCGGGACTAGCGGGATTGACGAGCAGTACTTC
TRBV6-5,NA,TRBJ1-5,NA,CASSYSEGHQPQHF,TGTGCCAGCAGTTACTCAGAGGGGCATCAGCCCCAGCATTTT
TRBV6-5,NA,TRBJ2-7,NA,CASSYSFAETYEQYF,TGTGCCAGCAGTTACTCGTTCGCGGAGACCTACGAGCAGTACTTC
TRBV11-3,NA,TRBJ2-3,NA,CASSLDHGGTDTQYF,TGTGCCAGCAGCTTAGATCACGGTGGCACAGATACGCAGTATTTT
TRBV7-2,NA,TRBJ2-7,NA,CASSLGPGQTYEQYF,TGTGCCAGCAGCTTAGGTCCCGGACAAACCTACGAGCAGTACTTC
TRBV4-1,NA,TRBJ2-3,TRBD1,CASSPFPGTGYDTQYF,TGCGCCAGCAGCCCTTTCCCCGGGACAGGGTACGATACGCAGTATTTT
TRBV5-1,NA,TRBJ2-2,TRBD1,CASSSDTGANTGELFF,TGCGCCAGCAGCTCGGATACAGGGGCGAACACCGGGGAGCTGTTTTTT
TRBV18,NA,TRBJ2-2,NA,CASSPQVQSTGELFF,TGTGCCAGCTCACCACAAGTACAGAGCACCGGGGAGCTGTTTTTT
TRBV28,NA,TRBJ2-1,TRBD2,CASSLAGELGNEQFF,TGTGCCAGCAGTTTAGCGGGAGAACTTGGGAATGAGCAGTTCTTC
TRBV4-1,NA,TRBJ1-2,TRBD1,CASSQEAHTGDGYTF,TGCGCCAGCAGCCAAGAGGCTCACACAGGGGATGGCTACACCTTC
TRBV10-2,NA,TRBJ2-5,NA,CASSARSKTQYF,TGCGCCAGCAGTGCCCGAAGCAAGACCCAGTACTTC
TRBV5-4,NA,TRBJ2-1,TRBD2,CASSLFRIRLAGVGDNEQFF,TGTGCCAGCAGCTTGTTCAGGATCCGACTAGCGGGAGTAGGAGACAATGAGCAGTTCTTC
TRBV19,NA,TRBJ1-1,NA,CASKRDYREAFF,TGTGCCAGTAAAAGGGACTACCGTGAAGCTTTCTTT
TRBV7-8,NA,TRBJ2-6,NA,CASSPTRNQHPGANVLTF,TGTGCCAGCAGCCCGACCCGGAATCAGCACCCTGGGGCCAACGTCCTGACTTTC
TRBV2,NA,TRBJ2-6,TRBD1,CASSLLRQGPGANVLTF,TGTGCCAGCTCCCTCCTCCGACAGGGGCCCGGGGCCAACGTCCTGACTTTC
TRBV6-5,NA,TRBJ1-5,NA,CASSYQRGGDQPQHF,TGTGCCAGCAGTTACCAACGGGGGGGGGATCAGCCCCAGCATTTT
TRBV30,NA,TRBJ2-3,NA,CAWSPWTDPTTPDTQYF,TGTGCCTGGAGTCCCTGGACAGATCCTACGACCCCGGATACGCAGTATTTT
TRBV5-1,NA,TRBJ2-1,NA,CASSLAVQPSEQFF,TGCGCCAGCAGCTTGGCCGTTCAACCCAGTGAGCAGTTCTTC
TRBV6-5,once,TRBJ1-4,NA,CASRTKGFGEKLFF,TGTGCCAGCAGAACGAAGGGGTTCGGTGAAAAACTGTTTTTT
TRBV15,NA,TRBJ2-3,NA,CATSRGGGSRSTDTQYF,TGTGCCACCAGCAGAGGGGGCGGAAGCCGTAGCACAGATACGCAGTATTTT
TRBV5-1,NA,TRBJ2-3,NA,CASSFSTPDTQYF,TGCGCCAGCAGCTTCTCTACACCAGATACGCAGTATTTT
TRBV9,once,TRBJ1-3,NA,CASSVASGVSGNTIYF,TGTGCCAGCAGCGTAGCTTCGGGGGTCTCTGGAAACACCATATATTTT
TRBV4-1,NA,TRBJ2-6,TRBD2,CASSPRGLAGISGANVLTF,TGCGCCAGCAGCCCTCGGGGGCTAGCGGGCATCTCTGGGGCCAACGTCCTGACTTTC
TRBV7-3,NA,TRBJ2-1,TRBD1,CASSSGQGTYNEQFF,TGTGCCAGCAGCTCCGGACAGGGGACCTACAATGAGCAGTTCTTC
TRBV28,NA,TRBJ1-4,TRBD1,CASSTTGGVVLLFF,TGTGCCAGCAGTACGACAGGGGGCGTCGTCTTGTTGTTTTTT
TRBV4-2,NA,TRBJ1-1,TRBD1,CASSQEPQGDTEAFF,TGTGCCAGCAGCCAAGAGCCCCAGGGGGACACTGAAGCTTTCTTT
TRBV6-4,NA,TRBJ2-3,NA,CASSPQAYSTDTQYF,TGTGCCAGCAGTCCCCAGGCGTATAGCACAGATACGCAGTATTTT
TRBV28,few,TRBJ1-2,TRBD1,CASRSTLGGQGAYGYTF,TGTGCCAGCAGATCTACCCTCGGAGGACAGGGAGCCTATGGCTACACCTTC
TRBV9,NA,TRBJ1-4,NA,CASSVGPLTTNEKLFF,TGTGCCAGCAGCGTTGGCCCGTTAACGACTAATGAAAAACTGTTTTTT
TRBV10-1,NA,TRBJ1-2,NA,CASSEDTSYGYTF,TGCGCCAGCAGTGAGGACACCTCCTATGGCTACACCTTC
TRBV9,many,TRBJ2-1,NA,CASSVGVNNEQFF,TGTGCCAGCAGCGTAGGCGTCAACAATGAGCAGTTCTTC
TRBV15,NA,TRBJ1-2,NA,CATSPGVGYTF,TGTGCCACCAGCCCAGGGGTTGGCTACACCTTC
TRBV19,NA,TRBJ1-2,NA,CASLVTASRNYGYTF,TGTGCCAGTCTTGTTACAGCCTCTCGAAACTATGGCTACACCTTC
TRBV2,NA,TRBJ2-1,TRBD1,CASSVGGYYGEQFF,TGTGCCAGCAGTGTAGGGGGCTATTATGGTGAGCAGTTCTTC
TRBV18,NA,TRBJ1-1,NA,CASSPMAHLEAFF,TGTGCCAGCTCACCGATGGCCCATCTTGAAGCTTTCTTT
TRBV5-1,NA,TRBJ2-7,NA,CASSLAVGPTNEQYF,TGCGCCAGCAGCTTGGCGGTCGGACCCACGAACGAGCAGTACTTC
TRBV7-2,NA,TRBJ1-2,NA,CASSLFRSGANYGYTF,TGTGCCAGCAGCTTATTTAGGTCAGGGGCTAACTATGGCTACACCTTC
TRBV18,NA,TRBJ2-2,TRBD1,CASSPMTGHTGELFF,TGTGCCAGCTCACCAATGACAGGGCACACCGGGGAGCTGTTTTTT